This record covers a single T cell receptor (beta chain). The antigen is unknown. The junction departs from germline at one end; a sequencing error may be responsible. The authors drew 4.5 to 7 milliliters of peripheral blood at each of two time points. These data originate in a study of prognosis after radiotherapy for stage I lung cancer. General observations from the study: Differing TRBV and TRBJ gene usage was reportedly seen between patients with and without metastases.

With two-round multiplex PCR, TCR beta CDR3 sequences were amplified from genomic DNA. Primers specific to each TRBV and TRBJ gene drove first-round PCR. Each CDR3 protein gets one entry after TCRdb re-called the multiplex PCR reads with MiXCR. The sample holds over 25,000 distinct CDR3 sequences, roughly 50% seen once. The germline V gene has CDR1 MDHEN and CDR2 SYDVKM. This CDR3 region has 14 residues. The gene calls are TRBV28 and TRBJ1-2, with D tentatively TRBD1 (6 bases). The receptor comes from a donor older than 45 with non-small cell lung cancer. This material consisted of PBMCs, taken before or after stereotactic body radiation therapy (not recorded which). CDR3 bases: TGTGCCAGTAGTTTTTACGCAGGGGAGTACGGCTACACCTTC. Protein sequence: CASSFYAGEYGYTF.